This T cell receptor (beta chain) derives from a study of PD-1 blockade in classical Hodgkin lymphoma. Study observations and caveats: No one has yet defined what causes the repertoire differences, which may be disease activity or prior therapy. Baseline TCR diversity was reportedly lower in newly diagnosed patients than healthy donors. Newly diagnosed patients and complete responders had comparable diversity at baseline.

The repertoire was sequenced with immunoSEQ multiplex PCR; TCRdb's copy has only in-frame clones and lacks some. Of about 110,000 clones in the sample, 89% were seen once. Each patient's relapse followed autologous stem cell transplantation, and brentuximab vedotin exposure varied. Patients reached a best response of complete response, partial response or progressive disease. About this clone: Its target is not known. Other DNA sequences in this specimen translate into the identical CDR3.

The CDR3 length is 13 residues. The germline CDR1 and CDR2 sequences are KGHSH and LQKENI. The V end lost 2 bases, the J end lost 1 base, and 5 bases lay between the germline ends. The chain employs TRBV18 and TRBJ1-1, with D possibly being TRBD1 (5 bases). The specimen comprised peripheral blood mononuclear cells (PBMCs), sampled before the second cycle of nivolumab. This clonotype was obtained from a human donor with classical Hodgkin lymphoma. The DNA for the CDR3 is TGTGCCAGCTCACCAGGACAGAACACTGAAGCTTTCTTT. It encodes CASSPGQNTEAFF.